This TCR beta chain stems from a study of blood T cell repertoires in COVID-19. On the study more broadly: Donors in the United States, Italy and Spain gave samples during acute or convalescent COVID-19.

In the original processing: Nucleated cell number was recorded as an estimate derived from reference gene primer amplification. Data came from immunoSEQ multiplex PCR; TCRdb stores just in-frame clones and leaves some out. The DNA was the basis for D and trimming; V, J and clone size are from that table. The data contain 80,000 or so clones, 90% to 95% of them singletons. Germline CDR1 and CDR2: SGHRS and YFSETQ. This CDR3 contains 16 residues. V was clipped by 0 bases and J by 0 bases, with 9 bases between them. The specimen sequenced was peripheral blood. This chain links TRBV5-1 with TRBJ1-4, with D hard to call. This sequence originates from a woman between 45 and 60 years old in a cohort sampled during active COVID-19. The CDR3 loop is CASSLGQTATNEKLFF. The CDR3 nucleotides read TGCGCCAGCAGCTTGGGACAAACTGCAACTAATGAAAAACTGTTTTTT.